This T cell receptor (beta chain) was identified during a study of T-cell memory formation after mild COVID-19. Overall study results and limits: Clones shrinking from day 15 to 85 showed even CD4/CD8 mixes; later expanders tilted CD4+.

In this sample, this clonotype turned up a few times. Its antigen is as yet unknown. Deletions cut 3 bases from V and 0 bases from J, with 15 bases between. The germline CDR1 and CDR2 sequences are KGHSH and LQKENI. The CDR3 runs to 16 residues. TCRdb passed the 5' RACE reads through MiXCR, listing each CDR3 protein once. The sample lists under 700,000 distinct CDR3 sequences, around 21% seen once, with roughly an eighth in the top ten. The V and J genes are TRBV18 and TRBJ2-7; a possible D gene is TRBD1 (9 bases). The sequenced sample was PBMCs or a T cell subset sorted from them (not recorded which). This TCR was sampled from an adult woman who had mild COVID-19 (a few samples of this study predate the infection). Cell type and time point are not known. CDR3 loop: CASSPAGGQGSYEQYF. The CDR3 DNA is TGTGCCAGCTCACCGGCGGGGGGACAGGGCTCCTACGAGCAGTACTTC. The whole variable domain, filled in from reference TRBV18 and TRBJ2-7, reads NAGVMQNPRHLVRRRGQEARLRCSPMKGHSHVYWYRQLPEEGLKFMVYLQKENIIDESGMPKERFSAEFPKEGPSILRIQQVVRGDSAAYFCASSPAGGQGSYEQYFGPGTRLTVT.